This T cell receptor (beta chain) was profiled in a study of PD-1 blockade in classical Hodgkin lymphoma. About this clone itself: What it binds is not known.

Profiling relied on immunoSEQ multiplex PCR, and the TCRdb table lists in-frame clones only, not all of them. The sample yields 90,000 to 100,000 clones, roughly 90% seen once. Findings and caveats of the study: Patients with an early start, nivolumab under 1 year after ASCT, were excluded. Diversity similar to that of newly diagnosed patients was seen at baseline in complete responders. Newly diagnosed patients were reported to start with lower TCR diversity than healthy donors.

Following autologous stem cell transplantation, relapse occurred in every patient, and exposure to brentuximab vedotin varied. CDR3 length: 14 residues. Trimming pared 6 bases from V and 7 bases from J, leaving 16 bases between. CDR1 and CDR2 from the germline V gene are MGHDK and SYGVNS. The sequence was obtained from a human donor with classical Hodgkin lymphoma. The J gene is TRBJ2-1, the V gene TRBV25-1; D may be TRBD1 (7 bases). Sample: peripheral blood mononuclear cells (PBMCs), taken at baseline. CDR3 residues: CASRQGYGSNEQFF. CDR3 nucleotide sequence: TGTGCCAGCAGACAGGGGTACGGGAGTAATGAGCAGTTCTTC.